One TCR beta chain is described in this entry. This specimen belongs to a study of blood T cell repertoires in COVID-19. Turning to the study itself: The analysed material was cDNA or gDNA that came from T cells, B-cell-depleted T cells, or PBMCs.

The ends were cut back, 0 bases at V and 2 bases at J, with 10 bases in the middle. This CDR3 spans 15 amino acids. The germline CDR1 and CDR2 sequences are MNHEY and SVGAGI. Original methodology: Reference gene primer amplification yielded estimated nucleated cell counts. Only in-frame clones appear in the TCRdb table, and some are missing; sequencing was by immunoSEQ multiplex PCR. The DNA was the basis for D and trimming; V, J and clone size are from that table. The table records about 230,000 clones, roughly 80% of them present only once. Sequenced: peripheral blood. This TCR was sampled from a woman older than 75 with acute or convalescent COVID-19. V and J are TRBV6-5 and TRBJ1-2; D unclear. CDR3 amino acids: CASSYSSLQNYGYTF. CDR3 nucleotide sequence: TGTGCCAGCAGTTACTCGTCTCTTCAGAACTATGGCTACACCTTC.